A single sample gave rise to the 20 T cell receptor beta chains below, sequenced in a study of blood T cell repertoires in COVID-19. The data were produced by immunoSEQ multiplex PCR, yet TCRdb's version contains in-frame clones alone and is incomplete. The sample includes 55,000 to 75,000 clones, about 90% of them seen just once. Material for sequencing was peripheral blood. These receptors came from a man aged 50-60 years with active COVID-19.

The rearrangement uses TRBV10-3 and TRBJ1-1; maybe TRBD1 (5 bases). The V end was cut by 11 bases, the J end by 1 base, with 17 bases between. Germline CDR1 ENHRY, CDR2 SYGVKD. This CDR3 has 14 amino acids. CDR3 DNA sequence: TGTGCCTCGCGGGACTCTCAAGGGAACACTGAAGCTTTCTTT. This codes for CASRDSQGNTEAFF.

This clone was seen only a few times. The CDR3 loop reads CASSPRVGQGASGEQYF. DNA of the CDR3: TGTGCCAGCAGCCCCAGGGTCGGACAGGGCGCTTCAGGCGAGCAGTACTTC. This chain connects TRBV7-9 to TRBJ2-7; 8 positions match TRBD1. The CDR3 extends over 17 amino acids. The V and J ends lost 5 bases and 6 bases, in that order; junction bases with no gene match: 18. Germline CDR1 and CDR2: SEHNR and FQNEAQ (reference sequence). Full variable domain (missing parts from reference TRBV7-9 and TRBJ2-7): DTGVSQNPRHKITKRGQNVTFRCDPISEHNRLYWYRQTLGQGPEFLTYFQNEAQLEKSRLLSDRFSAERPKGSFSTLEIQRTEQGDSAMYLCASSPRVGQGASGEQYFGPGTRLTVT.

This rearrangement joins TRBV5-1 to TRBJ2-5; D is possibly TRBD1 (6 bases). This CDR3 is 15 amino acids long. The germline V gene has CDR1 SGHRS and CDR2 YFSETQ. V lost 3 bases, J lost 1 base, and 13 bases lay in between. The DNA of the CDR3 is TGCGCCAGCAGCTCGTCACAGGGATCCCAAGAGACCCAGTACTTC. It is translated as CASSSSQGSQETQYF.

The V and J genes are TRBV21-1 and TRBJ2-2; the DNA was not compared with TRBD2, the D call given in the table. TRBV21-1 is a pseudogene. CDR3 length equals 16 residues. The CDR3 is CASSAPRGLAPRELFF. CDR3 in DNA: TGTGCCAGCAGCGCCCCCCGGGGATTAGCCCCCCGGGAGCTGTTTTTT.

This clone is labeled as medium-sized. The chain is built from TRBV6-5 and TRBJ1-1; 9 positions agree with TRBD1. V was pared by 6 bases and J by 7 bases, with 9 bases of the junction left unmatched. CDR1 and CDR2 (germline): MNHEY, SVGAGI. CDR3 length equals 14 residues. Here the CDR3 reads CASSPGDRANEAFF. The CDR3, as DNA: TGTGCCAGCAGCCCCGGGGACAGGGCCAATGAAGCTTTCTTT.

The chain has TRBV10-3 and TRBJ2-1, with TRBD2 as a possible D gene (6 bases). The CDR3 runs to 12 residues. Trimming removed 4 bases at V and 7 bases at J, with 8 bases between. In germline, CDR1 is ENHRY, CDR2 SYGVKD. The CDR3 DNA is TGTGCCATCAGTGTTGGGGGGAATGAGCAGTTCTTC. Encoded protein: CAISVGGNEQFF.

This rearrangement joins TRBV4-3 to TRBJ2-1, with TRBD2 identical over 8 bases. Germline CDR1 LGHNA, CDR2 YSLEER. Trimming removed 0 bases from V and 5 bases from J; junction bases left unmatched: 9. The CDR3 consists of 17 residues. CDR3 residues: CASSQDRGGGMHNEQFF. The CDR3 DNA reads TGCGCCAGCAGCCAAGATAGGGGCGGGGGGATGCACAATGAGCAGTTCTTC.

The rearrangement links TRBV7-3 to TRBJ2-1; TRBD2 agrees at 16 bases. Per the germline V gene, CDR1 is SGHTA and CDR2 is FQGTGA. After removal of 5 bases from V and 8 bases from J, the junction contained 6 bases not matched to a gene. This CDR3 is 16 amino acids long. CDR3: CASSPGTSGGVDEQFF. The CDR3 bases are TGTGCCAGCAGCCCCGGGACTAGCGGGGGGGTAGATGAGCAGTTCTTC.

The genes are TRBV4-3 and TRBJ1-5; a weak D match, TRBD1 (5 bases). The V gene lost 1 base and the J gene lost 5 bases, with 12 bases spanning the gap. The CDR3 is 15 amino acids. From germline, CDR1 is LGHNA and CDR2 YSLEER. The CDR3 is CASSQGQLNYQPQHF. In DNA form, the CDR3 reads TGCGCCAGCAGCCAAGGACAGCTAAATTATCAGCCCCAGCATTTT.

The J gene is TRBJ1-2, the V gene TRBV11-2; TRBD1 might be the D (6 bases). The CDR3 spans 13 residues. From germline, CDR1 is SGHAT and CDR2 FQNNGV. V was clipped by 5 bases and J by 3 bases, with 10 bases between them. The CDR3 loop is CASSVGADYGYTF. The CDR3 bases are TGTGCCAGCAGCGTGGGGGCGGACTATGGCTACACCTTC.

This clone was seen just once. The chain is built from TRBV23-1 and TRBJ1-3; D is undetermined. TRBV23-1 qualifies as an ORF whose function is uncertain. CDR3 size: 13 residues. The V end lost 2 bases, the J end lost 2 bases, and 4 bases lay between the germline ends. The chain's CDR3 is CASSQSPGNTIYF. DNA for the CDR3: TGCGCCAGCAGTCAAAGCCCTGGAAACACCATATATTTT.

Of note for this clone: The junction departs from germline at one end; a sequencing error may be responsible. The V call is TRBV27, the J call TRBJ2-5, with a tentative D call TRBD1 (6 bases). The germline CDR1 and CDR2 sequences are MNHEY and SMNVEV (reference sequence). The CDR3 length is 13 residues. The CDR3 loop reads CASTSTGGEAQYF. For the CDR3, the DNA is TGTGCCAGCACCTCGACAGGAGGAGAGGCCCAGTACTTC.

The chain couples TRBV7-9 to TRBJ2-1; 7 nucleotides match TRBD2. CDR3 length equals 14 residues. The J segment lost 12 bases and the V segment lost 2 bases, leaving 10 bases of the junction unmatched. Germline assignment: CDR1 SEHNR and CDR2 FQNEAQ (reference sequence). CDR3 in DNA: TGTGCCAGCAGCTTAAATCCAGCGGGGAGACTGCAGTTCTTC. This sequence encodes CASSLNPAGRLQFF.

The V and J genes are TRBV5-5 and TRBJ1-4, with TRBD1 matching over 9 bases. Germline V gene sequence: CDR1 SGHKS, CDR2 YYEKEE (reference sequence). With V trimmed by 4 bases and J by 7 bases, 5 bases remained unmatched. The CDR3 is 14 amino acids. Here the CDR3 DNA reads TGTGCCAGCAGCCTACAGGGGGCTGGTGAAAAACTGTTTTTT. This translates into CASSLQGAGEKLFF.

The chain uses TRBV4-3 and TRBJ2-3; TRBD2 matches 8 bases. Germline V gene sequence: CDR1 LGHNA, CDR2 YSLEER. This CDR3 is built from 16 residues. Germline trimming cut 3 bases from V and 1 base from J; bases unmatched to any gene: 6. CDR3 sequence: CASSQELAAGTDTQYF. The CDR3, as DNA: TGCGCCAGCAGCCAGGAACTAGCGGCCGGCACAGATACGCAGTATTTT.

The gene calls are TRBV5-1 and TRBJ2-2, with 9 bases aligning to TRBD1. The junction had 5 bases not matched to a gene; V was cut back by 9 bases and J by 2 bases. The V gene's germline CDR1 is SGHRS and CDR2 YFSETQ. CDR3 length: 14 residues. As DNA, the CDR3 is TGCGCCACCTGGGACAGGGCAAACACCGGGGAGCTGTTTTTT. The encoded protein is CATWDRANTGELFF.

The chain combines TRBV3-1 (or the pseudogene TRBV3-2) with TRBJ1-1, with TRBD1 identical over 8 bases. Germline-derived CDR1 and CDR2 are LGHDT and YNNKEL (reference sequence). V lost 3 bases and J lost 5; bases outside the gene matches: 5. The CDR3 has 14 residues. CDR3 sequence (DNA): TGTGCCAGCAGCCAGCCTGACAGGGGAACTGAAGCTTTCTTT. This translates into CASSQPDRGTEAFF.

This chain connects TRBV19 to TRBJ1-2, with unresolved D. The germline V gene encodes CDR1 LNHDA and CDR2 SQIVND (reference sequence). The CDR3 consists of 14 residues. V lost 1 base and J lost 0, with 6 bases in between. This chain's CDR3 is CASSIAPANYGYTF. The CDR3 coding sequence is TGTGCCAGTAGTATAGCCCCCGCTAACTATGGCTACACCTTC. Drawing the rest from reference TRBV19 and TRBJ1-2, the complete variable domain is DGGITQSPKYLFRKEGQNVTLSCEQNLNHDAMYWYRQDPGQGLRLIYYSQIVNDFQKGDIAEGYSVSREKKESFPLTVTSAQKNPTAFYLCASSIAPANYGYTFGSGTRLTVV.

This sequence joins TRBV27 and TRBJ2-7; 7 bases align to TRBD1. V lost 3 bases and J lost 0; bases outside the gene matches: 5. CDR3 length: 15 residues. Germline V gene data show CDR1 as MNHEY and CDR2 as SMNVEV (reference sequence). Written as DNA, the CDR3 is TGTGCCAGCAGTTTCAAGGGACAGAGCTCCTACGAGCAGTACTTC. This sequence encodes CASSFKGQSSYEQYF.

The chain is built from TRBV11-2 and TRBJ2-1; D perhaps matches TRBD2 (6 bases). Trimming took 6 bases from V and 10 from J, leaving 16 bases between them. The CDR3 has 13 amino acids. Per the germline V gene, CDR1 is SGHAT and CDR2 is FQNNGV. CDR3 sequence (DNA): TGTGCCAGCAGTTCCCGGCGGGGCGAGGAGCAGTTCTTC. Protein product: CASSSRRGEEQFF.